The clone carrying this TCR beta chain has a count of ten or more. The antigen is undetermined. V lost 4 bases, J lost 0 bases, and 6 bases stayed unmatched. This CDR3 contains 17 residues. Germline CDR1 SGHRS, CDR2 YFSETQ. The data were obtained in a study of identical twins. The study, taken as a whole, reports: Abundant beta clonotypes from cord blood had fewer insertions, unlike memory repertoires, which showed none. A partial confounding effect on zero-insertion analyses could come from invariant MAIT and iNKT cells. Conclusions relied on cross-sectional statistical analysis, not following the same donors.

Unique molecular identifiers were present on the cDNA, which also gained a universal primer site by template switching. TCRdb fed the 5' RACE reads into MiXCR, producing one record per CDR3 protein. The profile shows 200,000 to 300,000 distinct CDR3 sequences, around 7% of them singletons. This sample also belongs to another study, concerning yellow fever vaccine responses in identical twins.

The chain joins TRBV5-1 to TRBJ2-1; 11 bases agree with TRBD2. This TCR was recovered from a woman in her late teens or twenties in good health. The sample consisted of memory (CD45RO+) T cells sorted from blood. CDR3 loop: CASSLLAGGSSYNEQFF. DNA of the CDR3: TGCGCCAGCAGCCTTCTAGCGGGGGGCAGCTCCTACAATGAGCAGTTCTTC.